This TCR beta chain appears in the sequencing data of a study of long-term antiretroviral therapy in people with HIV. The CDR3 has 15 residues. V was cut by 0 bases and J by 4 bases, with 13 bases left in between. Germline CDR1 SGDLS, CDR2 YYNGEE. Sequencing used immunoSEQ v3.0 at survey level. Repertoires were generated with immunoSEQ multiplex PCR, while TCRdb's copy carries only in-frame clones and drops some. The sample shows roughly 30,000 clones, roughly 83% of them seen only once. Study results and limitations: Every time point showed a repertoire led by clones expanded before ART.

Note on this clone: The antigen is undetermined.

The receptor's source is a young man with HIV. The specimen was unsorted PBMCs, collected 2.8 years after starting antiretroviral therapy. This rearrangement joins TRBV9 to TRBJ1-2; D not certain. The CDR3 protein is CASSVEAHETYGYTF. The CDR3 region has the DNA TGTGCCAGCAGCGTAGAGGCACACGAAACCTATGGCTACACCTTC.